A single sample is the source of the 3 T cell receptor beta chains below, sequenced in a study of regulatory T cells in long-lasting Graves disease. Arm-PCR of CDR3 regions and iRepertoire HTBI primers were the basis on which TCR beta libraries were built. TCRdb re-derived calls from the multiplex PCR reads in MiXCR, one entry per CDR3 protein. The data hold approximately 210,000 distinct CDR3 sequences, with about 16% observed a single time. The time point was: newly diagnosed GD, antithyroid drugs for less than 3 months. Preparation of the TCR library used RNA extracted from PBMCs. The sequencing here drew on peripheral blood mononuclear cells (PBMCs), taken at new diagnosis, from a patient treated with antithyroid drugs. These receptors originate from a female donor with Graves disease.

This clonotype showed up many times. The chain combines TRBV12-3 or TRBV12-4 with TRBJ1-1, with 7 positions matching TRBD1. This CDR3 is 13 amino acids long. Germline trimming cut 10 bases from V and 7 bases from J; bases unmatched to any gene: 12. As DNA, the CDR3 is TGTGCCACCAGATACAGGGGTTCGTTTGAAGCTTTCTTT. It translates to CATRYRGSFEAFF.

The table lists this clonotype with many counts. The J gene is TRBJ2-7, the V gene TRBV2, with 7 bases aligning to TRBD1. The CDR3 spans 14 residues. V gave up 6 bases and J gave up 6 bases; unmatched junction bases: 11. In germline, CDR1 is SNHLY, CDR2 FYNNEI. CDR3 region: CASSETYRGGEQYF. The CDR3 DNA reads as TGTGCCAGCAGCGAAACATACAGGGGCGGCGAGCAGTACTTC.

There are many counts of this clonotype. The chain employs TRBV7-9 and TRBJ2-1, with D possibly TRBD2 on 6 matching bases. The V and J ends lost 2 bases and 8 bases respectively, with 13 bases between them. This CDR3 is built from 14 residues. Germline loops: CDR1 SEHNR, CDR2 FQNEAQ (reference sequence). CDR3 sequence reads: CASSLPAQRDEQFF. The CDR3 DNA reads TGTGCCAGCAGCTTACCCGCCCAGCGGGATGAGCAGTTCTTC.